One and the same sample provided the 27 T cell receptor beta chains below, sequenced in a study of blood T cell repertoires in COVID-19. Repertoires were generated with immunoSEQ multiplex PCR, while TCRdb's copy carries only in-frame clones and drops some. The profile covers 200,000 or so clones, with 80% to 90% appearing a single time and over 3% taken by the ten largest. The specimen sequenced was PBMCs or T cells enriched from blood (not recorded which). The receptors come from a woman between 40 and 55 years old with acute COVID-19.

The J gene is TRBJ2-5, the V gene TRBV3-1 (or the pseudogene TRBV3-2); TRBD2 aligns across 14 bases. The CDR3 loop spans 18 amino acids. Germline-derived CDR1 and CDR2 are LGHDT and YNNKEL (reference sequence). V gave up 4 bases and J gave up 5 bases; unmatched junction bases: 12. The DNA of the CDR3 is TGTGCCAGCAGCCTGGGACTAGCGGGGGCCCCTAGCTCGGAGACCCAGTACTTC. This codes for CASSLGLAGAPSSETQYF.

This clone was found a few times. J is TRBJ1-1 and V is TRBV2; perhaps TRBD1 as D (5 bases). V lost 8 bases and J 6 bases, leaving 16 bases between the germline ends. CDR3 size: 13 residues. Germline loops: CDR1 SNHLY, CDR2 FYNNEI. CDR3 nucleotide sequence: TGTGCCAGCTTGGGGGGAGGATTCGCTGAAGCTTTCTTT. This codes for CASLGGGFAEAFF.

This clone showed up just once. The rearrangement links TRBV3-1 (or the pseudogene TRBV3-2) to TRBJ2-7; 8 bases match TRBD1. This CDR3 is 15 amino acids long. The germline V gene has CDR1 LGHDT and CDR2 YNNKEL (reference sequence). The ends lost 1 base at V and 0 bases at J; junction bases unmatched: 2. CDR3 loop: CASSQGQGNSYEQYF. Here the CDR3 DNA reads TGTGCCAGCAGCCAAGGACAGGGGAACTCCTACGAGCAGTACTTC.

This clone was counted a few times. The chain joins TRBV12-3 or TRBV12-4 to TRBJ1-5; D ambiguous. V gave up 6 bases and J gave up 7 bases, with 10 bases separating them. The CDR3 is 12 amino acids. The CDR3 region is CASRLGGQPQHF. In DNA, the CDR3 is TGTGCCAGCAGGCTAGGCGGCCAGCCCCAGCATTTT.

The rearrangement uses TRBV6-5 and TRBJ1-2; D uncertain. With 6 bases removed from V and 0 bases from J, the gap between germline ends came to 14 bases. Germline CDR1 reads MNHEY; CDR2 reads SVGAGI. CDR3 size: 15 residues. CDR3 nucleotides: TGTGCCAGCAGCCTTTCGGGAGCCTCTAACTATGGCTACACCTTC. This gives the protein CASSLSGASNYGYTF.

This rearrangement joins TRBV4-1 to TRBJ2-2; 13 positions match TRBD2. V was clipped by 1 base and J by 0 bases; unmatched bases: 5. Germline CDR1 MGHRA, CDR2 YSYEKL. The CDR3 contains 19 residues. The CDR3 DNA is TGCGCCAGCAGCCAAGCATCTGGACTAGCGGGGGCGAACACCGGGGAGCTGTTTTTT. Translated: CASSQASGLAGANTGELFF.

The V and J genes are TRBV4-1 and TRBJ2-5; D unclear. Trimming removed 0 bases at V and 1 base at J, with 9 bases between. Germline V gene lookup returns CDR1 MGHRA and CDR2 YSYEKL. The CDR3 totals 15 residues. The CDR3: CASSQEGTAQETQYF. The CDR3 DNA reads as TGCGCCAGCAGCCAAGAAGGTACAGCCCAAGAGACCCAGTACTTC.

The V and J genes are TRBV5-8 and TRBJ1-5, with TRBD1 matching 10 bases. CDR1 and CDR2 from the germline V gene are SGHTS and YDEGEE. V shed 5 bases, J shed 8 bases, and the junction held 7 bases outside the gene matches. The CDR3 sequence is 14 residues long. The CDR3 nucleotides are TGTGCCAGCAGAAGGGACAGGGGTAGGAAGCCCCAGCATTTT. Translating it yields CASRRDRGRKPQHF.

The chain employs TRBV30 and TRBJ1-6; 9 bases are a match to TRBD1. The CDR3 spans 14 residues. Germline values: CDR1 GTSNPN, CDR2 SVGIG (reference sequence). V lost 3 bases and J lost 7; bases outside the gene matches: 4. The CDR3 DNA reads as TGTGCCTGGAGCAAGGGACAGGGAAATTCACCCCTCCACTTT. This encodes CAWSKGQGNSPLHF. Full variable domain (remainder filled in from reference TRBV30 and TRBJ1-6): SQTIHQWPATLVQPVGSPLSLECTVEGTSNPNLYWYRQAAGRGLQLLFYSVGIGQISSEVPQNLSASRPQDRQFILSSKKLLLSDSGFYLCAWSKGQGNSPLHFGNGTRLTVT.

In regard to this clone: At the DNA level, this CDR3 is encoded by other sequences in the same sample as well. The gene calls are TRBV29-1 and TRBJ1-2; D gene ambiguous. Between the trimmed V and J ends, which lost 5 bases and 0 bases, there was a span of 4 bases. Germline assignment: CDR1 SQVTM and CDR2 ANQGSEA. The CDR3 consists of 11 residues. CDR3 nucleotides: TGCAGCGTTAATACTAACTATGGCTACACCTTC. It specifies CSVNTNYGYTF. Drawing the rest from reference TRBV29-1 and TRBJ1-2, the complete variable domain is SAVISQKPSRDICQRGTSLTIQCQVDSQVTMMFWYRQQPGQSLTLIATANQGSEATYESGFVIDKFPISRPNLTFSTLTVSNMSPEDSSIYLCSVNTNYGYTFGSGTRLTVV.

This clone has just one count. The rearrangement uses TRBV9 and TRBJ1-2; D is possibly TRBD1 (6 bases). V gave up 1 base and J gave up 5 bases, with 12 bases separating them. The CDR3 covers 14 residues. Germline loops: CDR1 SGDLS, CDR2 YYNGEE. The CDR3 coding sequence is TGTGCCAGCAGCGTAAGGGGACAAGGATATGGCTACACCTTC. Its protein is CASSVRGQGYGYTF. Drawing the rest from reference TRBV9 and TRBJ1-2, the complete variable domain is DSGVTQTPKHLITATGQRVTLRCSPRSGDLSVYWYQQSLDQGLQFLIQYYNGEERAKGNILERFSAQQFPDLHSELNLSSLELGDSALYFCASSVRGQGYGYTFGSGTRLTVV.

This chain connects TRBV4-3 to TRBJ1-2; 8 bases match TRBD1. J gave up 6 bases and V 0 bases, and 3 bases lay outside the gene matches. This CDR3 has 14 residues. CDR1 and CDR2 from the germline V gene are LGHNA and YSLEER. Written as DNA, the CDR3 is TGCGCCAGCAGCCAAGATACAGGGGGGAATGGCTACACCTTC. Amino acid sequence: CASSQDTGGNGYTF.

The chain is built from TRBV11-3 and TRBJ2-3; TRBD2 matches 7 bases. This CDR3 spans 15 amino acids. From germline, CDR1 is SGHNT and CDR2 YENEEA. Trimming took 3 bases from V and 3 from J; bases not matched to a gene: 6. CDR3 nucleotides: TGTGCCAGCAGCTTGGCGGGAGATACTACAGATACGCAGTATTTT. The encoded protein is CASSLAGDTTDTQYF.

V usage is TRBV12-5 and J usage is TRBJ2-4; 11 bases map to TRBD2. V dropped 6 bases and J dropped 9; count of bases not matched to a gene: 7. The CDR3 is 14 residues long. Looked up from germline, CDR1 is LGHNT and CDR2 is FRNRAP. The CDR3 is CASGPSGGPIIQYF. CDR3 sequence (DNA): TGTGCTAGTGGCCCTAGCGGGGGGCCTATCATTCAGTACTTC.

This clone was seen a single time. The junction departs from germline at one end; a sequencing error may be responsible. The chain links TRBV19 to TRBJ1-2, with 8 bases lining up with TRBD1. Germline V gene data show CDR1 as LNHDA and CDR2 as SQIVND (reference sequence). The CDR3 length is 13 residues. In nucleotides, the CDR3 is TGTGCCAGTAGTTTAGACAGGGGCCGAGGCTACACCTTC. Amino acids: CASSLDRGRGYTF.

The chain combines TRBV18 with TRBJ2-6; 7 nucleotides match TRBD1. The CDR3 is 16 residues long. J gave up 10 bases and V 4 bases, and 13 bases lay outside the gene matches. CDR1 is KGHSH, CDR2 LQKENI, per germline. The CDR3 region is CASSQADRVSSNVLTF. Here the CDR3 DNA reads TGTGCCAGCTCACAAGCTGACAGGGTTTCTTCTAACGTCCTGACTTTC.

The rearrangement joins TRBV7-9 to TRBJ1-2, with D possibly being TRBD1 (6 bases). Trimming took off 1 base at V and 14 bases at J, with 14 bases between the two ends. Germline V gene lookup returns CDR1 SEHNR and CDR2 FQNEAQ (reference sequence). This CDR3 has 12 amino acids. The CDR3 DNA reads as TGTGCCAGCAGCTTAGGAGGGGACACTCTTACCTTC. It codes for CASSLGGDTLTF.

Worth noting for this clone: At one of its ends the junction is not consistent with the germline gene, which may arise from a read error. The chain combines TRBV3-1 (or the pseudogene TRBV3-2) with TRBJ1-2, with D maybe TRBD1 (5 bases). CDR1 is LGHDT, CDR2 YNNKEL, per germline (reference sequence). The CDR3 extends over 15 amino acids. CDR3 DNA: TGTGCCAGCAGTCAAGGGAAGGGGCGGAACTATGGCTACACCTTC. This translates into CASSQGKGRNYGYTF.

This clone was recorded only once. This sequence joins TRBV9 and TRBJ1-1, with D perhaps matching TRBD1 (5 bases). The CDR3 loop spans 12 amino acids. Trimming stripped 3 bases from V and 7 bases from J, with 10 bases between. Germline V lookup: CDR1 SGDLS, CDR2 YYNGEE. CDR3 sequence reads: CASSAVQGEAFF. Here the CDR3 DNA reads TGTGCCAGCAGCGCGGTTCAGGGTGAAGCTTTCTTT.

The chain is built from TRBV6-5 and TRBJ1-2, with D hard to call. From germline, CDR1 is MNHEY and CDR2 SVGAGI. The V end lost 4 bases, the J end lost 8 bases, and 11 bases lay between the germline ends. The CDR3 runs 12 residues. The CDR3 region is CASSWQEGGYTF. The CDR3, as DNA: TGTGCCAGCAGTTGGCAGGAGGGCGGCTACACCTTC.

The genes are TRBV19 and TRBJ1-2; D may be TRBD1 (5 bases). CDR3 length: 15 amino acids. V was pared by 5 bases and J by 2 bases, with 15 bases between. Germline CDR1 LNHDA, CDR2 SQIVND (reference sequence). The chain's CDR3 is CASSYPGSGNYGYTF. The CDR3 nucleotides read TGTGCCAGTAGTTACCCCGGTTCAGGGAACTATGGCTACACCTTC.

This sequence joins TRBV19 and TRBJ1-4; TRBD1 matches 9 bases. The trim removed 7 bases at V and 7 bases at J, leaving 10 bases unmatched. Germline V gives CDR1 LNHDA, CDR2 SQIVND (reference sequence). CDR3 length equals 15 residues. CDR3 amino acids: CASNTGGAGAEKLFF. The CDR3 DNA sequence: TGTGCCAGTAATACAGGGGGCGCAGGGGCTGAAAAACTGTTTTTT.

This clone showed up just once. J is TRBJ2-7 and V is TRBV4-1; 8 bases are a match to TRBD2. With V trimmed by 2 bases and J by 12 bases, 12 bases remained unmatched. The CDR3 length is 14 residues. Germline V gene data show CDR1 as MGHRA and CDR2 as YSYEKL. The CDR3 coding sequence is TGCGCCAGCAGCCAATCCCAGGCGGGGGGCGCTTTGTACTTC. Protein: CASSQSQAGGALYF.

The chain carries TRBV27 and TRBJ1-5; possible D gene TRBD1, 5 bases. Germline assignment: CDR1 MNHEY and CDR2 SMNVEV (reference sequence). This CDR3 spans 14 amino acids. The V end lost 5 bases, the J end lost 7 bases, and 15 bases lay between the germline ends. CDR3 in amino acids: CASSPRGSWQPQHF. The CDR3 nucleotides are TGTGCCAGCAGTCCCCGGGGGTCCTGGCAGCCCCAGCATTTT.

The chain uses TRBV6-2 or TRBV6-3 and TRBJ1-5, with D hard to call. The germline V gene has CDR1 MNHEY and CDR2 SVGEGT. The CDR3 is made up of 13 amino acids. V lost 6 bases and J 0 bases, leaving 6 bases between the germline ends. CDR3: CASSRDSNQPQHF. CDR3 sequence (DNA): TGTGCCAGCAGCCGCGATAGCAATCAGCCCCAGCATTTT.

The chain employs TRBV11-2 and TRBJ2-5, with D unclear. This CDR3 is 15 amino acids long. V lost 5 bases and J lost 3, with 16 bases in between. Germline V gene lookup returns CDR1 SGHAT and CDR2 FQNNGV. The CDR3 coding sequence is TGTGCCAGCAGCCCTCACCCCGCGCGGAAAGAGACCCAGTACTTC. Protein product: CASSPHPARKETQYF.

This clone came up a few times. The rearrangement joins TRBV5-6 to TRBJ1-1; tentative D call: TRBD1 (5 bases). With 8 bases removed from V and 0 bases from J, the gap between germline ends came to 14 bases. The CDR3 sequence is 14 residues long. Germline V CDR1 and CDR2: SGHDT, YYEEEE. DNA for the CDR3: TGTGCCAGTGGGCGGGGCCTTTTGAACACTGAAGCTTTCTTT. This encodes CASGRGLLNTEAFF.